The clone carrying this T cell receptor (beta chain) has a count of ten or more. The antigen remains undetermined. The CDR3 is cut off 3 residues early in the read; its end comes from the germline J gene. This sample is drawn from a study of T cell clonality in common variable immunodeficiency. Study-wide points: Common variable immunodeficiency TCR beta sequences reportedly had fewer deletions and N-nucleotide insertions.

Measured with immunoSEQ multiplex PCR; TCRdb has only the in-frame clones, and not every one. This sample carries about 26,000 clones, none of them present only once. With 4 bases removed from V and 0 bases from J, the gap between germline ends came to 15 bases. The germline V gene encodes CDR1 SGHRS and CDR2 YFSETQ. The length of the CDR3 is 16 residues. Donors gave roughly 4.5 to 8.5 ml heparinized peripheral whole blood. The receptor's source is a human donor with common variable immunodeficiency. The rearrangement uses TRBV5-1 and TRBJ2-3, with a possible D match to TRBD2 (6 bases). The sample was peripheral blood mononuclear cells. CDR3 loop: CASSRGEESSTDTQYF. CDR3 DNA, as far as it was read: TGCGCCAGCAGCCGCGGGGAAGAAAGTAGCACAGATACG.